The rows below give T cell receptor beta chains drawn from one sample of a study of shared clonotypes between healthy human individuals. The assay was immunoSEQ multiplex PCR, and TCRdb's table has in-frame clones only and misses some. The sample has some 2 million clones, approximately 94% seen once. Source material: naive CD8+ T cells sorted from blood. The receptors stem from a man aged 18-30 years in good health. CDR3s include the opening cysteine and the closing phenylalanine or tryptophan. The order of the fields is V gene, J gene, D gene, CDR3 length, CDR3 protein. A D gene is named only where the DNA matches it firmly.

TRBV4-1	TRBJ1-2	-	12	CASSQDLRGYTF
TRBV19	TRBJ2-7	-	14	CASQTGPTGYEQYF
TRBV9	TRBJ1-6	TRBD1	16	CASSVDGQGILSPLHF
TRBV27	TRBJ2-7	-	14	CASRGRPGIYEQYF
TRBV4-3	TRBJ2-3	TRBD2	17	CASSQDAGGRVTDTQYF
TRBV4-3	TRBJ2-7	-	13	CASSQGLSYEQYF
TRBV10-2	TRBJ2-7	-	11	CASSQTGEQYF
TRBV4-3	TRBJ2-7	-	16	CASSQERRASNYEQYF
TRBV7-9	TRBJ2-1	-	15	CASSPPGLPYNEQFF
TRBV19	TRBJ1-5	-	15	CASSPRDWPAQPQHF
TRBV14	TRBJ2-5	TRBD1	17	CASSQEGQGPLQETQYF
TRBV7-8	TRBJ1-1	TRBD1	16	CASSLTTGVEVTEAFF
TRBV28	TRBJ2-2	-	12	CASRMITGELFF
TRBV29-1	TRBJ1-2	TRBD1	16	CSVLPRQGALIYGYTF
TRBV27	TRBJ1-5	-	15	CASSLRGSSNQPQHF
TRBV18	TRBJ1-1	TRBD1	15	CASSPPDRESTEAFF
TRBV9	TRBJ2-1	TRBD2	15	CASSVDGGASDEQFF
TRBV10-3	TRBJ2-7	TRBD2	14	CAISEASGLNEQYF
TRBV7-9	TRBJ2-2	-	12	CASSWGSGELFF
TRBV9	TRBJ2-3	-	15	CASTGRGGRTDTQYF
TRBV7-9	TRBJ1-1	TRBD1	18	CASSPSTGDGGMNTEAFF
TRBV13	TRBJ2-7	-	13	CASRSRVGDEQYF
TRBV2	TRBJ1-1	-	15	CASSDPRRMNTEAFF
TRBV4-1	TRBJ2-2	-	21	CASSHFPGQEPSGANTGELFF
TRBV5-5	TRBJ2-7	-	15	CASRMTGLPINEQYF
TRBV7-2	TRBJ2-1	-	17	CASSPRGLTSIYNEQFF
TRBV4-3	TRBJ2-5	TRBD2	17	CASSQDRVGRGQETQYF
TRBV15	TRBJ2-2	-	15	CATSPGLGDAGELFF
TRBV27	TRBJ1-2	TRBD1	17	CASSLTPPGQGFYGYTF
TRBV9	TRBJ2-1	TRBD1	13	CASSVGQGNEQFF
TRBV27	TRBJ2-7	TRBD2	15	CASRLRGGKTYEQYF
TRBV6-1	TRBJ2-5	-	11	CASRQQETQYF
TRBV4-1	TRBJ2-7	TRBD1	16	CASSQEDRGHYYEQYF
TRBV7-6	TRBJ2-1	TRBD2	17	CASSLEASGSSYNEQFF
TRBV13	TRBJ2-7	TRBD2	14	CASSLGGGKVEQYF
TRBV27	TRBJ2-1	-	12	CASSYGVNEQFF
TRBV27	TRBJ2-2	-	14	CASSLTDSAGELFF
TRBV2	TRBJ1-2	TRBD1	14	CASSEGQGARGYTF
TRBV27	TRBJ1-6	-	14	CASSYLGDNSPLHF
TRBV4-3	TRBJ2-1	TRBD1	15	CASSHPGQGYNEQFF
TRBV2	TRBJ1-2	-	14	CASSAGAGGYGYTF
TRBV6-5	TRBJ1-2	-	13	CASSYGSGEGYTF